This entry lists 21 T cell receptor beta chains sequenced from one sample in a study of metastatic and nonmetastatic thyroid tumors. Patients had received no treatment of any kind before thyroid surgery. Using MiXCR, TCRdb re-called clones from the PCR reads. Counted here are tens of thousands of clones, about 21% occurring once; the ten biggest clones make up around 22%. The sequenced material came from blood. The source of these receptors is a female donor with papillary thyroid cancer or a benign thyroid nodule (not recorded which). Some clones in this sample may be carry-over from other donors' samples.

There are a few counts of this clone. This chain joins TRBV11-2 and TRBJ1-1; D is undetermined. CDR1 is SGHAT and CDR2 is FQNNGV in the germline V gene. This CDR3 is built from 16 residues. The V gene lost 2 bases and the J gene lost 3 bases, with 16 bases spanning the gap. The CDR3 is CASSLQPMGLYTEAFF. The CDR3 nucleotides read TGTGCCAGCAGCTTACAGCCGATGGGTTTGTACACTGAAGCTTTCTTT.

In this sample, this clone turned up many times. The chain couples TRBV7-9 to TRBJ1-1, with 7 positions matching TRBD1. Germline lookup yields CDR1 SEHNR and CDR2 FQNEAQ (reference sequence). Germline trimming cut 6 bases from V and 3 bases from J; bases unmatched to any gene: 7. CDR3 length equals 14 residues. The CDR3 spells CASSFNRGDTEAFF. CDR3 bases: TGTGCCAGCAGTTTCAACAGGGGCGACACTGAAGCTTTCTTT. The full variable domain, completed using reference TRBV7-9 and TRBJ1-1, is DTGVSQNPRHKITKRGQNVTFRCDPISEHNRLYWYRQTLGQGPEFLTYFQNEAQLEKSRLLSDRFSAERPKGSFSTLEIQRTEQGDSAMYLCASSFNRGDTEAFFGQGTRLTVV.

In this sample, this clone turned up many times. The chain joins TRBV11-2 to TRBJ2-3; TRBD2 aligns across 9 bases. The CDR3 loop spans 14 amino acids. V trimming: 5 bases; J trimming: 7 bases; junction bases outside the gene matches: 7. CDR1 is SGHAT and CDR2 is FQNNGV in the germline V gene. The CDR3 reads CASSHSGGTNTQYF. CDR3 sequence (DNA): TGTGCCAGCAGCCACAGCGGGGGGACAAATACGCAGTATTTT. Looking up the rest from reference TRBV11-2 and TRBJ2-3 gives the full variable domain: EAGVAQSPRYKIIEKRQSVAFWCNPISGHATLYWYQQILGQGPKLLIQFQNNGVVDDSQLPKDRFSAERLKGVDSTLKIQPAKLEDSAVYLCASSHSGGTNTQYFGPGTRLTVL.

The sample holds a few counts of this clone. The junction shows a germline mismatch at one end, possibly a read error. DNA of the CDR3: TGTGCCAGCAGGAATGGGAACCAAGAGACCCAGTGCTTC. It is translated as CASRNGNQETQCF. The chain recombines TRBV6-1 with TRBJ2-5; D is unresolved. The CDR3 consists of 13 residues. Germline V CDR1 and CDR2: MNHNS, SASEGT.

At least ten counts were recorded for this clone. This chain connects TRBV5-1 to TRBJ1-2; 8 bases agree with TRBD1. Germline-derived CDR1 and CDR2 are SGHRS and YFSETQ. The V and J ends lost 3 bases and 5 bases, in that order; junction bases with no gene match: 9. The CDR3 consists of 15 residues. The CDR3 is CASSSATGVGYGYTF. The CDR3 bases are TGCGCCAGCAGCTCGGCGACAGGGGTGGGATATGGCTACACCTTC.

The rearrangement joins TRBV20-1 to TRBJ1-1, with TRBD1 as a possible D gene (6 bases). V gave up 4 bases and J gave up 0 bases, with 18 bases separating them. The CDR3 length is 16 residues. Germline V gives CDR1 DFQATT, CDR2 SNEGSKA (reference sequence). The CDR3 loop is CSAKSSGRGMNTEAFF. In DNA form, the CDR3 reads TGCAGTGCTAAGAGCTCAGGGAGGGGGATGAACACTGAAGCTTTCTTT.

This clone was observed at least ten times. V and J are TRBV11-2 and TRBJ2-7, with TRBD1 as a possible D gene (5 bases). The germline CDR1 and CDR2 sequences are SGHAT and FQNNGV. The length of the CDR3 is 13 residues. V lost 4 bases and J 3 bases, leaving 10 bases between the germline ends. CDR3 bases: TGTGCCAGCAGCTACGGACACAACTACGAGCAGTACTTC. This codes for CASSYGHNYEQYF.

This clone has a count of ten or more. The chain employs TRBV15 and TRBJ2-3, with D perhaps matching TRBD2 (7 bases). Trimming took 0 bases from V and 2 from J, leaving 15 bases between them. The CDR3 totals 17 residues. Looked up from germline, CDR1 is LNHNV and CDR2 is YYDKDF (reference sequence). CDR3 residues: CATSRDLGGGNTDTQYF. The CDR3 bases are TGTGCCACCAGCAGAGATCTCGGCGGGGGCAACACAGATACGCAGTATTTT.

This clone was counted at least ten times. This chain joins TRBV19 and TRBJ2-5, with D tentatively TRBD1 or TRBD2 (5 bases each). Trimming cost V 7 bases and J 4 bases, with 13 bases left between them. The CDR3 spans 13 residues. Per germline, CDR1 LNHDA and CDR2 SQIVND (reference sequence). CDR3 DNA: TGTGCCAGTACCATCGGGGACGGAGAGACCCAGTACTTC. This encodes CASTIGDGETQYF.

The CDR3 region is CASSAGQGKEKLFF. DNA for the CDR3: TGTGCCAGCAGTGCGGGACAGGGTAAAGAAAAACTGTTTTTT. The J gene is TRBJ1-4, the V gene TRBV2; TRBD1 aligns across 9 bases. This CDR3 is 14 amino acids long. The germline V gene has CDR1 SNHLY and CDR2 FYNNEI. After removal of 4 bases from V and 8 bases from J, the junction contained 5 bases not matched to a gene.

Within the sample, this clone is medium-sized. Here the CDR3 reads CASSDTVIYGYTF. CDR3 DNA: TGTGCCAGCAGTGATACAGTGATTTATGGCTACACCTTC. This sequence joins TRBV6-1 and TRBJ1-2; no clear D. Germline V gene sequence: CDR1 MNHNS, CDR2 SASEGT. Between the trimmed V and J ends, which lost 3 bases and 5 bases, there was a span of 10 bases. The CDR3 sequence is 13 residues long.

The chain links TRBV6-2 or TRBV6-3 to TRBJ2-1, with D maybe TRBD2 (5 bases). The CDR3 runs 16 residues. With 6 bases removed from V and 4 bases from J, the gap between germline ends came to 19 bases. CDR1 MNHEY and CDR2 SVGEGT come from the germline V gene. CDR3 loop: CASRGSGSDGYNEQFF. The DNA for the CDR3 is TGTGCCAGCAGGGGCAGCGGTTCCGATGGTTACAATGAGCAGTTCTTC.

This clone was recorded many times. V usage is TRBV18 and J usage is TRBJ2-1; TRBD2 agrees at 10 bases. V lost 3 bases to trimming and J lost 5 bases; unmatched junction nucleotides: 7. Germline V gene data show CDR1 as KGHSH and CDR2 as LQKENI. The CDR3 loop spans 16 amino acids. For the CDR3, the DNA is TGTGCCAGCTCACCCGTGGTAGCGGGGGGAGACAATGAGCAGTTCTTC. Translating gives CASSPVVAGGDNEQFF.

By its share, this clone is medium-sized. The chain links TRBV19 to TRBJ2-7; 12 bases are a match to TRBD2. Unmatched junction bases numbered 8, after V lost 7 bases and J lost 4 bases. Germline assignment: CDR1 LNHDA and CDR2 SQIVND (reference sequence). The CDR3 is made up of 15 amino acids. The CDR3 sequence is CASTTSGGQIYEQYF. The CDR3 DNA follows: TGTGCCAGTACCACTAGCGGGGGGCAGATTTACGAGCAGTACTTC.

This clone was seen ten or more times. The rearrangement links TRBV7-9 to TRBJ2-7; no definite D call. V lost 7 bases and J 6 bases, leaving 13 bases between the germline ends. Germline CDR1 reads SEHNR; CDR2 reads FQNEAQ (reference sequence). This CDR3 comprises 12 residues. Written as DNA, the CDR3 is TGTGCCAGCACTACCTTAGAGGCCGAGCAGTACTTC. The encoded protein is CASTTLEAEQYF.

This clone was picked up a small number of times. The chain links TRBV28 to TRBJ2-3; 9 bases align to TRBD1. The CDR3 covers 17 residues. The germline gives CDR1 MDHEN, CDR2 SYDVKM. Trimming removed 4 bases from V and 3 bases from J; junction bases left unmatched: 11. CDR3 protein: CASSSPGQGLSTDTQYF. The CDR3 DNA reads TGTGCCAGCAGTTCCCCTGGACAGGGGTTGAGTACAGATACGCAGTATTTT.

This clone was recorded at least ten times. The CDR3 nucleotides read TGCAGTGCCGCTTCGGGGGGGGGGACTTTCTTT. Translated, it gives CSAASGGGTFF. This chain connects TRBV20-1 to TRBJ1-1; perhaps TRBD1 as D (5 bases). Germline CDR1 is DFQATT and CDR2 is SNEGSKA (reference sequence). Trimming took off 6 bases at V and 12 bases at J, with 17 bases between the two ends. CDR3 length: 11 amino acids.

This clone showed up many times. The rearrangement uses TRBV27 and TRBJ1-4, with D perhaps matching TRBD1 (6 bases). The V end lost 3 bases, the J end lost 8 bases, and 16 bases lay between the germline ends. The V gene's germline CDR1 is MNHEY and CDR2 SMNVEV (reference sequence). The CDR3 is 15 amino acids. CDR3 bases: TGTGCCAGCAGTTTTGGGGGGGCCGGGAGGGAAAAACTGTTTTTT. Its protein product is CASSFGGAGREKLFF. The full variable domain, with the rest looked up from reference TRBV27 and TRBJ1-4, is EAQVTQNPRYLITVTGKKLTVTCSQNMNHEYMSWYRQDPGLGLRQIYYSMNVEVTDKGDVPEGYKVSRKEKRNFPLILESPSPNQTSLYFCASSFGGAGREKLFFGSGTQLSVL.

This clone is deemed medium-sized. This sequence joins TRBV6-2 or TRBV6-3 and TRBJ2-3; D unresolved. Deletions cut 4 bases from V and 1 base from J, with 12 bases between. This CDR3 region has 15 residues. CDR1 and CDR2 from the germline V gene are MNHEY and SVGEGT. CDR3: CASSWTLRGTDTQYF. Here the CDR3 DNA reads TGTGCCAGCAGTTGGACCCTTCGAGGCACAGATACGCAGTATTTT.

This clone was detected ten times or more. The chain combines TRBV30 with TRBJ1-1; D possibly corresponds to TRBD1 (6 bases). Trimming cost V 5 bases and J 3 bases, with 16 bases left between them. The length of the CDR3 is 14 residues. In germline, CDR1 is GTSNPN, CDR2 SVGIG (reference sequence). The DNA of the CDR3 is TGTGCCTGGCCTCCTGGACAGCCCTACACTGAAGCTTTCTTT. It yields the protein CAWPPGQPYTEAFF.

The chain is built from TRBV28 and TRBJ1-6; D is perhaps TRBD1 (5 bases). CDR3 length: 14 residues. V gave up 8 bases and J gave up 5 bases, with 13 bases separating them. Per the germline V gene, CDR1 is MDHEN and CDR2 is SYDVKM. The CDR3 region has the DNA TGTGCCAGCCACAGGAGCGCGGATAATTCACCCCTCCACTTT. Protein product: CASHRSADNSPLHF.